This T cell receptor beta chain was obtained from a study of glioma-infiltrating T cells after dendritic cell vaccination. As for the study in general: Dendritic cells derived from monocytes and pulsed with autologous tumor lysate formed the vaccine.

Up to 2 ug genomic DNA was used for TCRB CDR3 amplification. TCRdb's table, derived via immunoSEQ multiplex PCR, lists solely in-frame clones and lacks some. The data show about 95,000 clones, approximately 81% seen once. The CDR3 is made up of 14 amino acids. The V end was cut by 7 bases, the J end by 0 bases, with 10 bases between. Germline CDR1 and CDR2: SGHAT and FQNNGV. Blood PBMC samples: pre-vaccination, two weeks post third vaccination, and at tumor progression. This specimen consisted of blood, obtained before dendritic cell vaccination. This sequence originates from a human donor with glioblastoma. The genes are TRBV11-2 and TRBJ2-1, with a weak D call TRBD2 (6 bases). The CDR3 protein is CASTPGSSYNEQFF. As DNA, the CDR3 is TGTGCCAGCACCCCCGGGAGCTCCTACAATGAGCAGTTCTTC.